What follows are 12 T cell receptor beta chains derived from one specimen sequenced in a study of cytomegalovirus exposure and HLA in healthy donors. Vbeta (60) and Jbeta (13) primers were used in the PCR. Sequenced by immunoSEQ multiplex PCR; TCRdb stores in-frame clones only, minus some. The sample holds about 100,000 clones. The source material was PBMCs. These receptors were taken from a girl between 10 and 17 years old in good health and CMV-seropositive.

This sequence joins TRBV19 and TRBJ2-1; possible D gene TRBD1, 5 bases. Trimming stripped 6 bases from V and 5 bases from J, with 14 bases between. Germline CDR1 LNHDA, CDR2 SQIVND (reference sequence). The CDR3 runs to 14 residues. In DNA form, the CDR3 reads TGTGCCAGTAGAGGGGTTTATGCCGACAATGAGCAGTTCTTC. Translated: CASRGVYADNEQFF.

J is TRBJ2-5 and V is TRBV10-3; maybe TRBD1 (6 bases). In germline, CDR1 is ENHRY, CDR2 SYGVKD. This CDR3 contains 13 residues. Trimming pared 6 bases from V and 1 base from J, leaving 9 bases between. CDR3 DNA sequence: TGTGCCATCAGGACAGGTCCCCAAGAGACCCAGTACTTC. It codes for CAIRTGPQETQYF.

V usage is TRBV18 and J usage is TRBJ2-5; the D is unclear. The V gene's germline CDR1 is KGHSH and CDR2 LQKENI. V was cut by 2 bases and J by 9 bases, with 22 bases left in between. The CDR3 has 16 residues. CDR3 nucleotide sequence: TGTGCCAGCTCACCAGTTGGCCGGGTTTCCCCCCAGTCCCAGTACTTC. Its protein is CASSPVGRVSPQSQYF.

The V gene is TRBV7-8, the J gene TRBJ1-2; TRBD1 might be the D (6 bases). This CDR3 spans 15 amino acids. Germline V CDR1 and CDR2: SGHVS, FQNEAQ. V dropped 2 bases and J dropped 4 bases, with 14 bases sitting between them. CDR3 amino acids: CASSLPAGGSYGYTF. The CDR3 nucleotides are TGTGCCAGCAGCTTACCGGCGGGGGGCAGCTATGGCTACACCTTC.

The rearrangement joins TRBV27 to TRBJ2-1, with 10 positions matching TRBD2. Trimming took 2 bases from V and 5 from J; bases not matched to a gene: 6. The germline gives CDR1 MNHEY, CDR2 SMNVEV (reference sequence). The CDR3 extends over 16 amino acids. For the CDR3, the DNA is TGTGCCAGCAGTTTAATGTTGGGACTAGCGAACAATGAGCAGTTCTTC. This translates into CASSLMLGLANNEQFF.

The chain combines TRBV7-6 with TRBJ2-7; TRBD2 might be the D (5 bases). CDR3 length equals 13 residues. CDR1 SGHVS and CDR2 FNYEAQ come from the germline V gene. Trimming removed 2 bases from V and 5 bases from J, with 10 bases in between. The CDR3 nucleotides are TGTGCCAGCAGCTTACTGGGAGCTCACGAGCAGTACTTC. Protein: CASSLLGAHEQYF.

CDR3 residues: CASSYSRRDSNTEAFF. The DNA of the CDR3 is TGTGCCAGCAGTTACTCGAGGAGAGACTCGAACACTGAAGCTTTCTTT. V gene TRBV6-6 combines with J gene TRBJ1-1; D gene uncertain. Germline V gene data show CDR1 as MNHNY and CDR2 as SVGAGI (reference sequence). The ends were cut back, 0 bases at V and 1 base at J, with 12 bases in the middle. This CDR3 comprises 16 residues.

This chain links TRBV5-1 with TRBJ1-1; 7 bases map to TRBD1. The germline V gene encodes CDR1 SGHRS and CDR2 YFSETQ. The V gene end was trimmed by 0 bases and the J gene end by 6 bases; junction bases not matched to a gene: 8. The CDR3 is 15 amino acids. The CDR3 nucleotides read TGCGCCAGCAGCTTGGCGGAAAGGGGGCCGGCTGAAGCTTTCTTT. This translates into CASSLAERGPAEAFF.

The chain is built from TRBV2 and TRBJ1-6; TRBD1 might be the D (5 bases). V shed 4 bases and J shed 7 bases, with 14 bases lying between them. This CDR3 comprises 15 residues. The germline gives CDR1 SNHLY, CDR2 FYNNEI. CDR3 amino acids: CASSAAGRRNSPLHF. The CDR3 region has the DNA TGTGCCAGCAGTGCTGCGGGGCGCAGAAATTCACCCCTCCACTTT. Together with reference TRBV2 and TRBJ1-6, the CDR3 gives the full variable domain: EPEVTQTPSHQVTQMGQEVILRCVPISNHLYFYWYRQILGQKVEFLVSFYNNEISEKSEIFDDQFSVERPDGSNFTLKIRSTKLEDSAMYFCASSAAGRRNSPLHFGNGTRLTVT.

The chain couples TRBV7-2 to TRBJ2-7, with TRBD1 identical over 7 bases. The ends lost 5 bases at V and 7 bases at J; junction bases unmatched: 8. Germline V gene data show CDR1 as SGHTA and CDR2 as FQGNSA. The CDR3 runs to 13 residues. CDR3 residues: CASSPDRTGEQYF. The CDR3 DNA reads as TGTGCCAGCAGCCCGGACAGGACCGGGGAGCAGTACTTC.

Of note for this clone: One end of the junction fails to match germline, which may point to a read error. The chain employs TRBV15 and TRBJ2-5; a possible D gene is TRBD1 (7 bases). Germline CDR1 reads LNHNV; CDR2 reads YYDKDF (reference sequence). The CDR3 spans 14 residues. CDR3 in amino acids: CATSRAGGQENQYF. The CDR3 bases are TGTGCCACCAGCAGGGCAGGGGGGCAAGAGAACCAGTACTTC.

V is TRBV7-2 and J is TRBJ1-2; TRBD1 matches at 9 bases. Germline values: CDR1 SGHTA, CDR2 FQGNSA. The CDR3 loop spans 14 amino acids. The junction had 3 bases not matched to a gene; V was cut back by 3 bases and J by 4 bases. The CDR3 coding sequence is TGTGCCAGCAGCTTCCCACAGGGGGCCTATGGCTACACCTTC. As protein: CASSFPQGAYGYTF.